The 5 T cell receptor beta chains below all came from one sample that was sequenced in a study of OX40 agonist ivuxolimab in advanced cancers. Sequencing was performed with immunoSEQ multiplex PCR; in TCRdb, only in-frame clones are kept and a portion is missing. The sample records tens of thousands of clones, 85% to 95% being singletons. Sequences were derived from CD4+ or CD8+ T cells sorted from blood, sampled in a trial of the OX40 agonist ivuxolimab. Receptors originate from an adult with an advanced solid tumor such as melanoma, head and neck, liver or kidney cancer.

This chain connects TRBV2 to TRBJ2-2; D remains ambiguous. The germline V gene has CDR1 SNHLY and CDR2 FYNNEI. This CDR3 contains 14 residues. The V end was cut by 5 bases, the J end by 1 base, with 8 bases between. The CDR3 sequence: CASSYAKNTGELFF. CDR3 DNA sequence: TGTGCCAGCAGTTACGCCAAGAACACCGGGGAGCTGTTTTTT.

The chain couples TRBV7-2 to TRBJ1-2; 8 bases align to TRBD1. Per germline, CDR1 SGHTA and CDR2 FQGNSA. The length of the CDR3 is 15 residues. V trimming: 3 bases; J trimming: 4 bases; junction bases outside the gene matches: 7. In DNA, the CDR3 is TGTGCCAGCAGCTTTCCGACAGGGGTCGCCTATGGCTACACCTTC. Protein product: CASSFPTGVAYGYTF. The full variable domain, with the rest looked up from reference TRBV7-2 and TRBJ1-2, is GAGVSQSPSNKVTEKGKDVELRCDPISGHTALYWYRQSLGQGLEFLIYFQGNSAPDKSGLPSDRFSAERTGGSVSTLTIQRTQQEDSAVYLCASSFPTGVAYGYTFGSGTRLTVV.

This clone has just one count. The chain recombines TRBV9 with TRBJ2-2; 7 nucleotides align to TRBD1. The CDR3 is 17 residues long. Germline assignment: CDR1 SGDLS and CDR2 YYNGEE. J gave up 1 base and V 1 base, and 7 bases lay outside the gene matches. The chain's CDR3 is CASSVFPRQGNTGELFF. As DNA, the CDR3 is TGTGCCAGCAGCGTATTCCCTCGACAGGGGAACACCGGGGAGCTGTTTTTT. Variable domain in full (rest from reference TRBV9 and TRBJ2-2): DSGVTQTPKHLITATGQRVTLRCSPRSGDLSVYWYQQSLDQGLQFLIQYYNGEERAKGNILERFSAQQFPDLHSELNLSSLELGDSALYFCASSVFPRQGNTGELFFGEGSRLTVL.

The chain combines TRBV27 with TRBJ2-2; D assignment may be TRBD1 or TRBD2 (5 bases each). V lost 2 bases and J 1 base, leaving 11 bases between the germline ends. The CDR3 is 16 residues long. Germline V gene data show CDR1 as MNHEY and CDR2 as SMNVEV (reference sequence). This CDR3 is CASSLPRGQNTGELFF. The DNA for the CDR3 is TGTGCCAGCAGTTTACCCCGGGGCCAGAACACCGGGGAGCTGTTTTTT.

The chain is built from TRBV11-2 and TRBJ2-3; perhaps TRBD1 as D (7 bases). Germline CDR1 SGHAT, CDR2 FQNNGV. CDR3 length: 12 residues. V was cut by 6 bases and J by 9 bases, with 13 bases left in between. This CDR3 reads CASREPGGTQYF. In DNA, the CDR3 is TGTGCCAGCAGGGAACCAGGGGGGACGCAGTATTTT.